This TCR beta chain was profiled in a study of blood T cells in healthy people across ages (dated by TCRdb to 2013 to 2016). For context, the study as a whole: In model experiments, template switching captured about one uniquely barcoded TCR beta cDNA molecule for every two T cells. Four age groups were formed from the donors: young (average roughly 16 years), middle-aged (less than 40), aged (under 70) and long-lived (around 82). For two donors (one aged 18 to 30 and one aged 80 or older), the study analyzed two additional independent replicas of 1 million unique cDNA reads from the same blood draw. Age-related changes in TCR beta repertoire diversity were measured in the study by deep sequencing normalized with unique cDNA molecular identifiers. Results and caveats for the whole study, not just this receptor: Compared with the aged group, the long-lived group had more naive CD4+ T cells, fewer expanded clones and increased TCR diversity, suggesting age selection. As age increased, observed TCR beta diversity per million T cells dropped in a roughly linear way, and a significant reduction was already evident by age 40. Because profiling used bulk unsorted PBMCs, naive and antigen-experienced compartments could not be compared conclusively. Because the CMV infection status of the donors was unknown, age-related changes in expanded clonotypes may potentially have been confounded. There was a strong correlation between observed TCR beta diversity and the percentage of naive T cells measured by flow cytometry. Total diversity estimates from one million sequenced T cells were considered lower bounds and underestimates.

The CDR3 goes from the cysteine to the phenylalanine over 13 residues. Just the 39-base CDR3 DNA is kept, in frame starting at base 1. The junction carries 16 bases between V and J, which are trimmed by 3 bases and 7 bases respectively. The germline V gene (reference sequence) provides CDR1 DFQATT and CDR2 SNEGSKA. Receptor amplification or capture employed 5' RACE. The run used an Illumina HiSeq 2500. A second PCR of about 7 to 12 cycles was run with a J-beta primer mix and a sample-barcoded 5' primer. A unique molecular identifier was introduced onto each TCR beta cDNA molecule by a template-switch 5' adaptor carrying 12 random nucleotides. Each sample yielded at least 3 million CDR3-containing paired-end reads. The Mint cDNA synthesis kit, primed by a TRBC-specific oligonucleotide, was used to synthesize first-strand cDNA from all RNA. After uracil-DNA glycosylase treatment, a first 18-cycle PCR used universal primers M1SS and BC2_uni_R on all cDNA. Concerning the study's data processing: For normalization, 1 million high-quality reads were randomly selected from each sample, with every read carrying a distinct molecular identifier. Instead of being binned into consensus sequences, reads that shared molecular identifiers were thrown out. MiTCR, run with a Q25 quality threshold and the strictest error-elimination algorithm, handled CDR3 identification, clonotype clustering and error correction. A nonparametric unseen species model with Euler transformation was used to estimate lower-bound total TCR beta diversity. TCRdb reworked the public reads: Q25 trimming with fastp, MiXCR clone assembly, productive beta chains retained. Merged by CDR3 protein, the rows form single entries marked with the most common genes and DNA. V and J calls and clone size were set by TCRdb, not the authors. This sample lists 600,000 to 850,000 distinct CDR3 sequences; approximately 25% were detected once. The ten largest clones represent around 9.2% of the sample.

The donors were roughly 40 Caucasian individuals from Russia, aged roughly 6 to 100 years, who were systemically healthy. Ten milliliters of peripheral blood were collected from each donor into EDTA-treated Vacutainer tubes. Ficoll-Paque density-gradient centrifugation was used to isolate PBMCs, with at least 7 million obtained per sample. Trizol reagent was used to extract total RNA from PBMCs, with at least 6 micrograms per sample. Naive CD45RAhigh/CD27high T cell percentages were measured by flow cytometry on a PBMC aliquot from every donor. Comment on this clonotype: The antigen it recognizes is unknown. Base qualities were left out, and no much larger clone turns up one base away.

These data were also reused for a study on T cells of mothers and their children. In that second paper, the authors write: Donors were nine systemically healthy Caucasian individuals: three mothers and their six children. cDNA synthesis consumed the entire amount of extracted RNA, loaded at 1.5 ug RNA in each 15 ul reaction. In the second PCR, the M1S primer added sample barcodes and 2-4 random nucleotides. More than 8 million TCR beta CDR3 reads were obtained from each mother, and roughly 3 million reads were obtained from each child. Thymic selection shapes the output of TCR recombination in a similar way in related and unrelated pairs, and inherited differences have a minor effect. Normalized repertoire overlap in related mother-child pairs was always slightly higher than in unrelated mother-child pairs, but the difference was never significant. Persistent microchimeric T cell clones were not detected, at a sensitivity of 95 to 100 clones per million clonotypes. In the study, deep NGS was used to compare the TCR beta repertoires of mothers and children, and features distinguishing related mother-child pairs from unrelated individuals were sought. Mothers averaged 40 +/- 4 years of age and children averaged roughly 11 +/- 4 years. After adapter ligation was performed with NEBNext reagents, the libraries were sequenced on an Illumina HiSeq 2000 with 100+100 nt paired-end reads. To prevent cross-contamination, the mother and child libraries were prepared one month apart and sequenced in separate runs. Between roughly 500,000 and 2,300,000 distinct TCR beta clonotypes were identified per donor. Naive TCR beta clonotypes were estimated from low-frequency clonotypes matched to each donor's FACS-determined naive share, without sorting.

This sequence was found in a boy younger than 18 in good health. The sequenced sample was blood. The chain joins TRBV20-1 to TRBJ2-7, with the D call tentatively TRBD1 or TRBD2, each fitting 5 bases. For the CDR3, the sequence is CSARRGVRGEQYF. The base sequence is TGCAGTGCTAGGCGAGGGGTCAGAGGTGAGCAGTACTTC.